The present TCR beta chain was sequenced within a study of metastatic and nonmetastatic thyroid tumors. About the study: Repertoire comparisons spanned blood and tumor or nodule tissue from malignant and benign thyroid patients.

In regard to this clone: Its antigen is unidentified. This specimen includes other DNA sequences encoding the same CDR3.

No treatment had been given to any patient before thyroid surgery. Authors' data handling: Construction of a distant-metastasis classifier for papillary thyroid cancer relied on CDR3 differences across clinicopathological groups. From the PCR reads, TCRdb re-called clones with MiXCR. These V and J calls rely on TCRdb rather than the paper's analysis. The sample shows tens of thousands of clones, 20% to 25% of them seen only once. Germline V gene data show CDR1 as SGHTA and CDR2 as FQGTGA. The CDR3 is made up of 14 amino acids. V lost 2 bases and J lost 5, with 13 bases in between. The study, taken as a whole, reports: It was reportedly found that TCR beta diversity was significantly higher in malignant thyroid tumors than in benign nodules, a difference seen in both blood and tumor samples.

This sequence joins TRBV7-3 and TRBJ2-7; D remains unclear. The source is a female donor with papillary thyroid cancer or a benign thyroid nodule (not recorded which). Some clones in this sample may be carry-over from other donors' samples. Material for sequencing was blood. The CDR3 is CASSLEGLADEQYF. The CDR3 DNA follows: TGTGCCAGCAGCTTAGAAGGTCTTGCCGACGAGCAGTACTTC.